This TCR beta chain was profiled in a study of quantifying T cell responses using KT2 cells. Background on the study: RNA was reverse transcribed with TCR alpha and beta constant-region primers. The T4 ligation step was estimated to exceed 10% efficiency under optimum conditions. The study, taken as a whole, reports: Counts of KT2 alpha and beta sequences rose linearly with the number of KT2 cells added.

KT2, a clone with a known TCR, was spiked into unfractionated PBMC. Different KT2-to-PBMC ratios were created with a constant PBMC count. A single-stranded UMI oligo with SP2 sequence was ligated to cDNA 3' ends. An equimolar mix of RC1.1 and RC1.2 primed the beta chain across TRBC1 and TRBC2. TCRdb re-called the UMI-ligation and nested PCR reads with MiXCR, one entry per CDR3 protein. The table records around 50,000 distinct CDR3 sequences, about 9.9% of them present only once. The table lists this clonotype with many counts. Its antigen is undetermined. V shed 5 bases and J 1 base; nucleotides not matched to a gene: 6. The CDR3 runs to 15 residues. CDR1 is SQVTM and CDR2 is ANQGSEA in the germline V gene.

The TCR sequence derives from a human donor. Specimen: PBMCs spiked with cells of the T cell clone KT2. The V gene is TRBV29-1, the J gene TRBJ2-2; 8 bases fit TRBD2. CDR3: CSVSLAGENTGELFF. CDR3 DNA: TGCAGCGTTTCCCTAGCGGGTGAGAACACCGGGGAGCTGTTTTTT.